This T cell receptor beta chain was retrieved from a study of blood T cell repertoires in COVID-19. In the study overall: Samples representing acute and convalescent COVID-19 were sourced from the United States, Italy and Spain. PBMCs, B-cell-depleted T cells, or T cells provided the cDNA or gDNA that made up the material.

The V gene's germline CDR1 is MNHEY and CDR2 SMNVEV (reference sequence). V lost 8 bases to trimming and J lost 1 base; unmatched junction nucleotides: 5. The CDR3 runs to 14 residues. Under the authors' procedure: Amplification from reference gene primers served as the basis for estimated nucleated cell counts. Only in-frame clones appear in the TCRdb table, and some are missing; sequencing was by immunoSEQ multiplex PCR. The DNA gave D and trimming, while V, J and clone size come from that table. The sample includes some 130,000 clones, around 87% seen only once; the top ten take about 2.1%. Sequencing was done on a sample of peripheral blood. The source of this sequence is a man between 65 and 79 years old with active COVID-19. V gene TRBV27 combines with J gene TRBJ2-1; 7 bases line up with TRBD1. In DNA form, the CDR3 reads TGTGCCAGCTCCAGGGGGATTTCCTACAATGAGCAGTTCTTC. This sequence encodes CASSRGISYNEQFF.